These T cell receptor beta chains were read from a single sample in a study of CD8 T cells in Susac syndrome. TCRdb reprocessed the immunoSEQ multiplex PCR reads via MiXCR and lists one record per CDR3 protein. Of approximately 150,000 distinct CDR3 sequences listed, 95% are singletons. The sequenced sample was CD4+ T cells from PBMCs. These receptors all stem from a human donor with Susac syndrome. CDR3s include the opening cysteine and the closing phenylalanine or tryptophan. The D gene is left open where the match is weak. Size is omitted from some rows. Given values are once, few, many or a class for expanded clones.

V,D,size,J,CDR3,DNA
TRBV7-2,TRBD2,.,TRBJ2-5,CASSSKRGEAATQYF,TGTGCCAGCAGCTCGAAGCGGGGGGAGGCAGCGACCCAGTACTTC
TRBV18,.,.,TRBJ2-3,CASSPLRERGTDTQYF,TGTGCCAGCTCGCCCCTTCGGGAGCGGGGCACAGATACGCAGTATTTT
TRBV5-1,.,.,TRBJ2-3,CASSSHARDTSVTQYF,TGCGCCAGCAGCTCCCATGCTCGGGACACCTCAGTGACGCAGTATTTT
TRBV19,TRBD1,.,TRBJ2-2,CASRELDRVGVGELFF,TGTGCCAGTAGAGAACTGGACAGGGTAGGGGTCGGGGAGCTGTTTTTT
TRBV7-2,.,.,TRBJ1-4,CASSSVGVREKLFF,TGTGCCAGCAGCTCGGTAGGGGTCCGCGAAAAACTGTTTTTT
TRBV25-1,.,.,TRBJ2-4,CASKTQNIQYF,TGTGCCAGCAAGACACAAAACATTCAGTACTTC
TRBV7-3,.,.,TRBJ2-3,CASSPEGSADTQYF,TGTGCCAGCAGCCCTGAAGGCAGCGCAGATACGCAGTATTTT
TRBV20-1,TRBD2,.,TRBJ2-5,CSAGTIWETQYF,TGCAGTGCGGGGACTATCTGGGAGACCCAGTACTTC
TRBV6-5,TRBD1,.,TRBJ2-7,CASSQGTGPLGEQYF,TGTGCCAGCAGCCAGGGGACAGGACCTTTAGGCGAGCAGTACTTC
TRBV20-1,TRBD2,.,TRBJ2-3,CSAVHSGGASDTQYF,TGCAGTGCTGTTCATAGCGGGGGGGCATCGGATACGCAGTATTTT
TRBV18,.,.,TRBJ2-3,CASSPRGDPNTQYF,TGTGCCAGCTCACCCAGAGGAGACCCTAATACGCAGTATTTT
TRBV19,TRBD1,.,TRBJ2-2,CASTLLRQGGTGELFF,TGTGCCAGTACTCTCCTAAGACAGGGTGGCACCGGGGAGCTGTTTTTT
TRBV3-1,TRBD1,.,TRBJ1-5,CASSHRGQGGQPQHF,TGTGCCAGCAGCCACCGCGGACAGGGCGGTCAGCCCCAGCATTTT
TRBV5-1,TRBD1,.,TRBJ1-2,CASRQTGGGYGYTF,TGCGCCAGCAGACAAACAGGGGGCGGCTATGGCTACACCTTC
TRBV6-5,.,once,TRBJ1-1,CASSPGRAEAFF,TGTGCCAGCAGTCCAGGAAGGGCTGAAGCTTTCTTT
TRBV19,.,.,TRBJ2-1,CASSIGDYNEQFF,TGTGCCAGTAGTATAGGTGACTACAATGAGCAGTTCTTC
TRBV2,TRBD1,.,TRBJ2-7,CASSGRGLRDEQYF,TGTGCCAGCAGTGGCAGGGGGCTTCGGGACGAGCAGTACTTC
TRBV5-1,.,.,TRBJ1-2,CASSLGSWSGYTF,TGCGCCAGCAGCTTGGGTTCCTGGAGCGGCTACACCTTC
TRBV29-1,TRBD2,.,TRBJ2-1,CSVRGTSGTANEQFF,TGCAGCGTCCGTGGGACTAGCGGGACCGCCAATGAGCAGTTCTTC
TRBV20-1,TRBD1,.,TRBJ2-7,CSAQQGAEYEQYF,TGCAGTGCTCAACAGGGGGCCGAATACGAGCAGTACTTC
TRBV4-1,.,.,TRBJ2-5,CANSHYREETQYF,TGCGCCAACAGCCATTACAGGGAAGAGACCCAGTACTTC
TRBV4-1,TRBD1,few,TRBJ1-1,CASSQGQGGTEAFF,TGTGCCAGCAGCCAAGGACAGGGTGGCACTGAAGCTTTCTTT
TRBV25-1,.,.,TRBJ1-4,CASTEDTLNEKLFF,TGTGCCAGCACTGAGGACACCCTGAATGAAAAACTGTTTTTT
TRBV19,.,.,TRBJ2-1,CASNEGSYNEQFF,TGTGCCAGTAACGAGGGGTCCTACAATGAGCAGTTCTTC
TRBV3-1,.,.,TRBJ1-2,CASSQDPSSQGNF,TGTGCCAGCAGCCAAGACCCCTCGAGCCAGGGAAACTTC
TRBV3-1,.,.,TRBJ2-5,CASSQVGDTPQETQYF,TGTGCCAGCAGCCAAGTAGGGGACACCCCCCAAGAGACCCAGTACTTC